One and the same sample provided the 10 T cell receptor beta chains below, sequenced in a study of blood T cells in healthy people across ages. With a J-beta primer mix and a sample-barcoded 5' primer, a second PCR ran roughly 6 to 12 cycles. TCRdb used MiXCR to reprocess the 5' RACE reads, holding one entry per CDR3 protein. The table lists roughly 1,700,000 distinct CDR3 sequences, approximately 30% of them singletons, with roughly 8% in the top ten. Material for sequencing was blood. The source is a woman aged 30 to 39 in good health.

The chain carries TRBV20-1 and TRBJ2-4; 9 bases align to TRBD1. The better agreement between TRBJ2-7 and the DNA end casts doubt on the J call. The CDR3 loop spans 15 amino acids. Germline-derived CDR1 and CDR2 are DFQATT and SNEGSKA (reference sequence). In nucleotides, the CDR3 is TGCAGTGCTAGAGACCCACAGGGGGCGGGCCACGAGCAGTACTTC. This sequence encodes CSARDPQGAGHEQYF.

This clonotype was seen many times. This chain's CDR3 is CASSYSGAGGSGANVLTF. CDR3 in DNA: TGTGCCAGCAGTTACTCCGGGGCAGGGGGATCTGGGGCCAACGTCCTGACTTTC. The chain recombines TRBV6-5 with TRBJ2-6, with 7 bases matching TRBD1. Per germline, CDR1 MNHEY and CDR2 SVGAGI. V lost 0 bases to trimming and J lost 1 base; unmatched junction nucleotides: 6. The CDR3 contains 18 residues.

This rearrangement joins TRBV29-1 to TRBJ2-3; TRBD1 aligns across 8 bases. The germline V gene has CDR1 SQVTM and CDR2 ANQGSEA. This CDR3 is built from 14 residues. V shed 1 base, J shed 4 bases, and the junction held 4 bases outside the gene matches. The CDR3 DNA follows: TGCAGCGTTGAAGGTGGACAGGGAGCAGATACGCAGTATTTT. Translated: CSVEGGQGADTQYF.

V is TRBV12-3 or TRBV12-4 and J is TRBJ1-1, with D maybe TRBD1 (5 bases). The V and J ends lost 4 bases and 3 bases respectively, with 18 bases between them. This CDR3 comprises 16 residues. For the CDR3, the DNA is TGTGCCAGCAGTTCGAGCGGGGCAGTTCGGTACACTGAAGCTTTCTTT. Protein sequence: CASSSSGAVRYTEAFF.

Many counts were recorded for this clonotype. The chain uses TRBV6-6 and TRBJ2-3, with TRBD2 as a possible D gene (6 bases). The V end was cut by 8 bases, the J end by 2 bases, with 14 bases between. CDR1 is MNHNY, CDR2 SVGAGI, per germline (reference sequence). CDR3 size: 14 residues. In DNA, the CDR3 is TGTGCCAGCGTCGATGGCGGGACCACAGATACGCAGTATTTT. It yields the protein CASVDGGTTDTQYF.

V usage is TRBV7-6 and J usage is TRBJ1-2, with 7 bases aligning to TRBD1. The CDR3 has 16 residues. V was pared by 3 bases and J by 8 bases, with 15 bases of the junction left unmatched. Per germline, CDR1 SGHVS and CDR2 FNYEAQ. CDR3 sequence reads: CASSFGAGGFDDGYTF. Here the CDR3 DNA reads TGTGCCAGCAGCTTTGGGGCAGGGGGGTTCGACGACGGCTACACCTTC.

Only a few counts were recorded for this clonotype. CDR3 bases: TGTGCCAGCAGCATACGATTGGTGGTTGGCTACACCTTC. This gives the protein CASSIRLVVGYTF. The chain carries TRBV12-3 or TRBV12-4 and TRBJ1-2; the D is unclear. The CDR3 covers 13 residues. V was cut by 6 bases and J by 7 bases, with 15 bases left in between.

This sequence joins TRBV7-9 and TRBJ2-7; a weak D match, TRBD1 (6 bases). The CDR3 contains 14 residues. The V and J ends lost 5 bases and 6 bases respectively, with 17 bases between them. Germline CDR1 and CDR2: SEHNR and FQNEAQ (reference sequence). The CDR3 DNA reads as TGTGCCAGCAGCCCACAGGGACCGCATCCCGAGCAGTACTTC. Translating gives CASSPQGPHPEQYF.

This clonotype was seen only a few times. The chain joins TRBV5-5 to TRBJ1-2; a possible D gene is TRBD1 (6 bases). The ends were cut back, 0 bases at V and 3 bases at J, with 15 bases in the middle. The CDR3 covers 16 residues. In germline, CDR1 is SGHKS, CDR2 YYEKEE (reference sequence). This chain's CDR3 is CASSLVERGYHYGYTF. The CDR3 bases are TGTGCCAGCAGCTTGGTGGAAAGGGGGTATCACTATGGCTACACCTTC.

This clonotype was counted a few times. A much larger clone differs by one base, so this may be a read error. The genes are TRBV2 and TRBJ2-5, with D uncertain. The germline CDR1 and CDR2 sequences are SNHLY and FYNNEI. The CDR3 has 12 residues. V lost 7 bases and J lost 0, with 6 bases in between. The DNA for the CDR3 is TGTGCCAGCAAACGGGACCAAGAGACCCAGTACTTC. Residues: CASKRDQETQYF.